What follows are 4 T cell receptor beta chains derived from one specimen sequenced in a study of cytomegalovirus exposure and HLA in healthy donors. Libraries were prepared by immunoSEQ multiplex PCR; TCRdb keeps only in-frame clonotypes and omits some of them. The sample consists of fewer than 200,000 clones, less than 85% of them appearing once. The sequenced material came from PBMCs. These receptors were collected from a man aged 18 to 29 in good health and CMV-seropositive.

This clone was seen once. V and J are TRBV5-1 and TRBJ2-7; 12 bases are a match to TRBD2. The ends lost 4 bases at V and 1 base at J; junction bases unmatched: 3. Germline V CDR1 and CDR2: SGHRS, YFSETQ. This CDR3 is 15 amino acids long. The CDR3: CASSRGLAGSYEQYF. The CDR3, as DNA: TGCGCCAGCAGCAGAGGACTAGCGGGGTCCTACGAGCAGTACTTC.

This clone came up once. The J gene is TRBJ2-7, the V gene TRBV28; D might be TRBD2 (6 bases). Germline-derived CDR1 and CDR2 are MDHEN and SYDVKM. V lost 7 bases to trimming and J lost 0 bases, with 13 bases between them. The CDR3 is 14 amino acids. CDR3 bases: TGTGCCAGCATTTCCGGGGGTAGCTCCTACGAGCAGTACTTC. It specifies CASISGGSSYEQYF.

This clone appeared a single time. Written as DNA, the CDR3 is TGTGCCAGCAGCCCCCATATGTCAGGGGCTGGCAATGAGCAGTTCTTC. Its translation: CASSPHMSGAGNEQFF. The genes are TRBV7-2 and TRBJ2-1; possible D gene TRBD1, 6 bases. The CDR3 contains 16 residues. Trimming stripped 5 bases from V and 6 bases from J, with 20 bases between. CDR1 SGHTA and CDR2 FQGNSA come from the germline V gene.

The rearrangement joins TRBV2 to TRBJ1-1, with a weak D call TRBD1 (6 bases). V was trimmed by 8 bases and J by 5 bases, leaving 21 bases between them. The CDR3 has 15 residues. Germline-derived CDR1 and CDR2 are SNHLY and FYNNEI. In nucleotides, the CDR3 is TGTGCCAGCCGGGGGGCGGGCATGGTTGGAACTGAAGCTTTCTTT. Amino acids: CASRGAGMVGTEAFF.